This passage covers 25 T cell receptor beta chains from one sample sequenced in a study of T cell changes during pregnancy in multiple sclerosis. Assay: immunoSEQ multiplex PCR; the TCRdb copy retains only in-frame clones and omits some. This table holds some 33,000 clones, about nine tenths found once. Sequenced here: CD8+ T cells from peripheral blood mononuclear cells, sampled in the second trimester of pregnancy. The receptors derive from a female donor in good health, enrolled as a control in a pregnancy study.

The chain combines TRBV4-2 with TRBJ1-1; D is possibly TRBD1 (5 bases). This CDR3 is 14 amino acids long. Germline V lookup: CDR1 LGHNA, CDR2 YNFKEQ. Trimming stripped 4 bases from V and 4 bases from J, with 13 bases between. CDR3 loop: CASSLGEAGTEAFF. In DNA form, the CDR3 reads TGTGCCAGCAGCCTAGGGGAGGCGGGCACTGAAGCTTTCTTT.

The count of this clone is one. The chain carries TRBV7-9 and TRBJ2-7; 12 bases line up with TRBD2. The ends lost 0 bases at V and 2 bases at J; junction bases unmatched: 2. In germline, CDR1 is SEHNR, CDR2 FQNEAQ (reference sequence). The CDR3 length is 16 residues. CDR3 amino acids: CASSLATSGGPYEQYF. The CDR3 DNA is TGTGCCAGCAGCTTAGCCACTAGCGGGGGGCCCTACGAGCAGTACTTC. The full variable domain, rest sourced from reference TRBV7-9 and TRBJ2-7, is DTGVSQNPRHKITKRGQNVTFRCDPISEHNRLYWYRQTLGQGPEFLTYFQNEAQLEKSRLLSDRFSAERPKGSFSTLEIQRTEQGDSAMYLCASSLATSGGPYEQYFGPGTRLTVT.

This clone appeared once. The rearrangement joins TRBV27 to TRBJ1-2, with 11 bases matching TRBD1. The CDR3 spans 13 residues. With V trimmed by 4 bases and J by 6 bases, 1 base remained unmatched. Per germline, CDR1 MNHEY and CDR2 SMNVEV (reference sequence). The CDR3 here is CASSWGQGDGYTF. The DNA of the CDR3 is TGTGCCAGCAGTTGGGGACAGGGGGATGGCTACACCTTC.

The chain joins TRBV14 to TRBJ2-5, with D perhaps matching TRBD2 (5 bases). From germline, CDR1 is SGHDN and CDR2 FVKESK. V was shortened by 4 bases and J by 5 bases, with 17 bases between the two germline ends. This CDR3 is built from 15 residues. CDR3 sequence: CASSPRDIFGETQYF. The CDR3 DNA is TGTGCCAGCAGCCCTCGGGATATATTCGGGGAGACCCAGTACTTC.

The rearrangement uses TRBV9 and TRBJ2-1, with 7 bases lining up with TRBD1. The germline V gene has CDR1 SGDLS and CDR2 YYNGEE. After removal of 3 bases from V and 0 bases from J, the junction contained 0 bases not matched to a gene. CDR3 length equals 14 residues. The CDR3 here is CASSEGASYNEQFF. The CDR3, as DNA: TGTGCCAGCAGCGAGGGGGCCTCCTACAATGAGCAGTTCTTC.

This clone was found once. The chain carries TRBV7-8 and TRBJ2-2; 8 nucleotides agree with TRBD2. Germline trimming cut 5 bases from V and 2 bases from J; bases unmatched to any gene: 7. The CDR3 totals 16 residues. Germline V gene sequence: CDR1 SGHVS, CDR2 FQNEAQ. CDR3 residues: CASSPVSGINTGELFF. For the CDR3, the DNA is TGTGCCAGCAGCCCTGTTAGCGGGATAAACACCGGGGAGCTGTTTTTT.

The chain carries TRBV19 and TRBJ1-1, with TRBD1 matching 7 bases. Per germline, CDR1 LNHDA and CDR2 SQIVND (reference sequence). J was trimmed by 2 bases and V by 5 bases; bases with no gene match: 5. The CDR3 sequence is 14 residues long. The CDR3 region has the DNA TGTGCCAGTAGTTCAGGGGGGATTAACACTGAAGCTTTCTTT. It specifies CASSSGGINTEAFF.

The count of this clone is one. The rearrangement joins TRBV5-1 to TRBJ2-7; 9 bases map to TRBD1. The CDR3 has 15 amino acids. Germline loops: CDR1 SGHRS, CDR2 YFSETQ. With V trimmed by 2 bases and J by 4 bases, 7 bases remained unmatched. CDR3 nucleotides: TGCGCCAGCAGCTTCATAATGGACAGGGGTTACGAGCAGTACTTC. Its translation is CASSFIMDRGYEQYF.

This chain uses TRBV6-5 with TRBJ2-1; D is undetermined. Germline V lookup: CDR1 MNHEY, CDR2 SVGAGI. This CDR3 has 15 residues. V gave up 0 bases and J gave up 5 bases, with 11 bases separating them. The CDR3 coding sequence is TGTGCCAGCAGTTACTCGGAACGACGGGACAATGAGCAGTTCTTC. It specifies CASSYSERRDNEQFF.

The chain combines TRBV9 with TRBJ2-3; 9 positions agree with TRBD1. The CDR3 loop spans 17 amino acids. CDR1 and CDR2 from the germline V gene are SGDLS and YYNGEE. V trimming: 3 bases; J trimming: 5 bases; junction bases outside the gene matches: 13. Here the CDR3 reads CASSADPTGGVEDTQYF. CDR3 bases: TGTGCCAGCAGCGCCGACCCGACAGGGGGTGTCGAAGATACGCAGTATTTT.

The chain is built from TRBV29-1 and TRBJ1-2; TRBD1 agrees at 7 bases. In germline, CDR1 is SQVTM, CDR2 ANQGSEA. This CDR3 spans 12 amino acids. V gave up 5 bases and J gave up 6 bases; unmatched junction bases: 6. CDR3 coding DNA: TGCAGCGTTATTGACAGGGAGGATGGCTACACCTTC. It translates to CSVIDREDGYTF.

This chain uses TRBV5-6 with TRBJ1-3, with 8 bases lining up with TRBD1. V lost 4 bases to trimming and J lost 4 bases; unmatched junction nucleotides: 4. The germline V gene encodes CDR1 SGHDT and CDR2 YYEEEE. This CDR3 has 14 amino acids. The CDR3 coding sequence is TGTGCCAGCAGCAAGACAGGGGCCGGAAACACCATATATTTT. This gives the protein CASSKTGAGNTIYF.

The V and J genes are TRBV7-2 and TRBJ1-1; 7 bases match TRBD1. This CDR3 is 14 amino acids long. CDR1 is SGHTA and CDR2 is FQGNSA in the germline V gene. Germline trimming cut 4 bases from V and 1 base from J; bases unmatched to any gene: 3. CDR3 protein: CASSYGTANTEAFF. The DNA of the CDR3 is TGTGCCAGCAGCTACGGGACAGCGAACACTGAAGCTTTCTTT.

The rearrangement links TRBV4-1 to TRBJ2-5, with D possibly TRBD2 on 5 matching bases. CDR3 size: 17 residues. V lost 0 bases, J lost 1 base, and 15 bases lay in between. Germline values: CDR1 MGHRA, CDR2 YSYEKL. The CDR3 nucleotides are TGCGCCAGCAGCCAAGATTCGCCCGCGCGGGCCCAAGAGACCCAGTACTTC. This sequence encodes CASSQDSPARAQETQYF.

The chain recombines TRBV9 with TRBJ2-1, with D possibly TRBD1 on 5 matching bases. Germline V lookup: CDR1 SGDLS, CDR2 YYNGEE. Trimming removed 4 bases from V and 0 bases from J, with 17 bases in between. CDR3 length equals 17 residues. The CDR3 here is CASSLSTVPSSYNEQFF. The CDR3 DNA sequence: TGTGCCAGCAGCCTATCGACAGTCCCAAGCTCCTACAATGAGCAGTTCTTC.

This chain links TRBV4-3 with TRBJ2-7; maybe TRBD1 (5 bases). The ends were cut back, 0 bases at V and 4 bases at J, with 10 bases in the middle. The germline V gene has CDR1 LGHNA and CDR2 YSLEER. The length of the CDR3 is 14 residues. CDR3 residues: CASSQDRGQYEQYF. The CDR3 region has the DNA TGCGCCAGCAGCCAAGATAGGGGCCAGTACGAGCAGTACTTC.

The chain uses TRBV7-3 and TRBJ1-2, with a tentative D call TRBD1 (5 bases). The V and J ends lost 1 base and 4 bases respectively, with 13 bases between them. CDR1 SGHTA and CDR2 FQGTGA come from the germline V gene. The CDR3 runs to 15 residues. The CDR3 nucleotides read TGTGCCAGCAGCTTAATAGGGGAAGGCTTCTATGGCTACACCTTC. As protein: CASSLIGEGFYGYTF.

The CDR3 is CAWTLGLAHNEQFF. DNA of the CDR3: TGTGCCTGGACCCTAGGACTCGCCCACAATGAGCAGTTCTTC. The chain carries TRBV30 and TRBJ2-1; tentative D call: TRBD2 (5 bases). Germline CDR1 GTSNPN, CDR2 SVGIG (reference sequence). The CDR3 loop spans 14 amino acids. V gave up 4 bases and J gave up 5 bases, with 15 bases separating them.

This chain joins TRBV9 and TRBJ2-1; D unclear. The CDR3 totals 16 residues. V was pared by 3 bases and J by 0 bases, with 13 bases between. The germline CDR1 and CDR2 sequences are SGDLS and YYNGEE. CDR3 nucleotide sequence: TGTGCCAGCAGCGGCGGATTGGGTGGCTCCTACAATGAGCAGTTCTTC. Protein sequence: CASSGGLGGSYNEQFF.

In nucleotides, the CDR3 is TGTGCCAGCAGCTCGGACAGGGCGTCATCCGGAAACACCATATATTTT. This sequence encodes CASSSDRASSGNTIYF. The chain uses TRBV5-6 and TRBJ1-3; TRBD1 aligns across 8 bases. There are 16 residues in the CDR3. CDR1 and CDR2 from the germline V gene are SGHDT and YYEEEE. Trimming took 3 bases from V and 4 from J; bases not matched to a gene: 9. The variable domain in full, with the rest retrieved from reference TRBV5-6 and TRBJ1-3, is DAGVTQSPTHLIKTRGQQVTLRCSPKSGHDTVSWYQQALGQGPQFIFQYYEEEERQRGNFPDRFSGHQFPNYSSELNVNALLLGDSALYLCASSSDRASSGNTIYFGEGSWLTVV.

The V and J genes are TRBV2 and TRBJ2-5; D unresolved. Germline CDR1 reads SNHLY; CDR2 reads FYNNEI. The length of the CDR3 is 14 residues. Trimming shortened V by 8 bases and J by 2 bases, and 15 bases separated the two germline ends. The CDR3 loop reads CASSKQAAQETQYF. The CDR3 nucleotides are TGTGCCAGCTCGAAGCAGGCAGCACAAGAGACCCAGTACTTC. Supplemented by reference TRBV2 and TRBJ2-5, the full variable domain reads EPEVTQTPSHQVTQMGQEVILRCVPISNHLYFYWYRQILGQKVEFLVSFYNNEISEKSEIFDDQFSVERPDGSNFTLKIRSTKLEDSAMYFCASSKQAAQETQYFGPGTRLLVL.

V gene TRBV7-9 combines with J gene TRBJ2-7; TRBD1 matches 11 bases. The germline V gene has CDR1 SEHNR and CDR2 FQNEAQ (reference sequence). The CDR3 has 16 amino acids. V trimming: 0 bases; J trimming: 4 bases; junction bases outside the gene matches: 5. CDR3 residues: CASSLARGQGDYEQYF. In DNA form, the CDR3 reads TGTGCCAGCAGCTTAGCAAGGGGACAGGGGGATTACGAGCAGTACTTC. The variable domain in full, completed from reference TRBV7-9 and TRBJ2-7, reads DTGVSQNPRHKITKRGQNVTFRCDPISEHNRLYWYRQTLGQGPEFLTYFQNEAQLEKSRLLSDRFSAERPKGSFSTLEIQRTEQGDSAMYLCASSLARGQGDYEQYFGPGTRLTVT.

This clone was picked up one time. The rearrangement links TRBV19 to TRBJ2-7; D is uncertain. Per germline, CDR1 LNHDA and CDR2 SQIVND (reference sequence). The CDR3 length is 13 residues. Trimming took 3 bases from V and 0 from J, leaving 6 bases between them. The CDR3 protein is CASSMSVSYEQYF. The CDR3 coding sequence is TGTGCCAGTAGTATGTCAGTCTCCTACGAGCAGTACTTC.

This clone has only a few counts. CDR3 amino acids: CASSLGGRGADYGYTF. DNA of the CDR3: TGTGCCAGCAGCCTCGGAGGCAGGGGAGCTGACTATGGCTACACCTTC. The rearrangement links TRBV2 to TRBJ1-2, with D maybe TRBD1 (6 bases). V was trimmed by 6 bases and J by 3 bases, leaving 20 bases between them. Germline loops: CDR1 SNHLY, CDR2 FYNNEI. CDR3 length: 16 amino acids.

The rearrangement uses TRBV4-3 and TRBJ1-1; D possibly corresponds to TRBD1 (5 bases). Between the trimmed V and J ends, which lost 1 base and 1 base, there was a span of 7 bases. Germline V lookup: CDR1 LGHNA, CDR2 YSLEER. The CDR3 loop spans 14 amino acids. The CDR3 region is CASSQGRENTEAFF. CDR3 nucleotides: TGCGCCAGCAGCCAAGGCAGGGAGAACACTGAAGCTTTCTTT.